This T cell receptor (beta chain) appears in the sequencing data of a study of blood T cells in healthy people across ages. As for this clonotype: Its target is not known. Given a much more abundant clone one base away, this may be a read error.

In germline, CDR1 is ENHRY, CDR2 SYGVKD. CDR3 length: 12 residues. The V end lost 10 bases, the J end lost 9 bases, and 19 bases lay between the germline ends. Through a sample-barcoded 5' primer and a J-beta primer mix, a second PCR was run for roughly 6 to 12 cycles. TCRdb ran MiXCR on the 5' RACE reads and lists one entry per CDR3 protein. Of 1.5 million to 2 million distinct CDR3 sequences in the sample, roughly 27% were seen once. Study conclusions and caveats: In older individuals, TCR beta diversity per million T cells was lower, falling roughly linearly with age. Among long-lived donors, naive CD4+ cells were more numerous and diversity higher than in aged donors.

This receptor was identified in a woman aged 25 to 39 in good health. The sequencing input was blood. V and J are TRBV10-3 and TRBJ2-7; maybe TRBD2 (6 bases). The CDR3 here is CASRREEGRQYF. Written as DNA, the CDR3 is TGTGCCAGCAGGAGGGAGGAGGGAAGGCAGTACTTC.